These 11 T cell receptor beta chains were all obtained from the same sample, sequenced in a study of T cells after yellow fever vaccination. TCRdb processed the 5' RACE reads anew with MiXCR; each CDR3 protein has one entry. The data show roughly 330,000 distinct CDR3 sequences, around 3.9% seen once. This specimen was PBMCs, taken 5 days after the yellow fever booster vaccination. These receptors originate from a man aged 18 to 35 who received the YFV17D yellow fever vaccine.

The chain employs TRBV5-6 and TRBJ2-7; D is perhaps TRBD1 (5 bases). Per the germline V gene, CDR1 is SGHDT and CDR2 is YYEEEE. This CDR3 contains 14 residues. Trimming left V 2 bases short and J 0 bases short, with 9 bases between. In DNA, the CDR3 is TGTGCCAGCAGCTTCATAACAGGCTCCTACGAGCAGTACTTC. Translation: CASSFITGSYEQYF.

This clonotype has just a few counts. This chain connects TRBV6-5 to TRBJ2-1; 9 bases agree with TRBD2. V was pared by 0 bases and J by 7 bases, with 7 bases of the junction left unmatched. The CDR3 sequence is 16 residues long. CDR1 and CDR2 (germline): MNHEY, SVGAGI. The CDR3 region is CASSYSAGGPANEQFF. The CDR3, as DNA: TGTGCCAGCAGTTACTCCGCGGGGGGGCCCGCAAATGAGCAGTTCTTC.

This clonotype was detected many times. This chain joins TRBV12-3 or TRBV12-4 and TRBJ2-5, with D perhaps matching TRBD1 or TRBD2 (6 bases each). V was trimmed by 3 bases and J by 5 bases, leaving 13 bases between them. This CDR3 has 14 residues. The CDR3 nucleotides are TGTGCCAGCAGTTTGCAAGGGGGGCGGGAGACCCAGTACTTC. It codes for CASSLQGGRETQYF.

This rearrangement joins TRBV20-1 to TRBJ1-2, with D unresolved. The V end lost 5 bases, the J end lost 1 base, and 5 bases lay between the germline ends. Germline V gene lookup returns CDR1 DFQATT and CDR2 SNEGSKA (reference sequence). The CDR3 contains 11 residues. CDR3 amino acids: CSALSNYGYTF. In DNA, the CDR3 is TGCAGTGCTCTTAGTAACTATGGCTACACCTTC.

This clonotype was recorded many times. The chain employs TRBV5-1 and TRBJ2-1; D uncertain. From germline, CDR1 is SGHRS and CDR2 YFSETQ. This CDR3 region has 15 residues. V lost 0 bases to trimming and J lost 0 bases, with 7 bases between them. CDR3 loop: CASSLAASSYNEQFF. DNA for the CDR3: TGCGCCAGCAGCTTGGCGGCTTCCTCCTACAATGAGCAGTTCTTC.

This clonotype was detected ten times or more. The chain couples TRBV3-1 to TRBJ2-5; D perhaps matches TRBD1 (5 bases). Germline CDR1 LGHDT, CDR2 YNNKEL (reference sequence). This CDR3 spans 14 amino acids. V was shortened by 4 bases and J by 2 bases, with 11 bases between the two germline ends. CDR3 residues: CASSPSGFQETQYF. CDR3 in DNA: TGTGCCAGCAGCCCGTCAGGGTTTCAAGAGACCCAGTACTTC.

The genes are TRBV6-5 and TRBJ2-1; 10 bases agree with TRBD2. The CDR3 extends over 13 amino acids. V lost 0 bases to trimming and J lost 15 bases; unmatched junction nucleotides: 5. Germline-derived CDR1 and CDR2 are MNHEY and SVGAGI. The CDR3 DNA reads TGTGCCAGCAGTTACTCTAGCGGGGGGTCGGCGTTCTTC. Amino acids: CASSYSSGGSAFF.

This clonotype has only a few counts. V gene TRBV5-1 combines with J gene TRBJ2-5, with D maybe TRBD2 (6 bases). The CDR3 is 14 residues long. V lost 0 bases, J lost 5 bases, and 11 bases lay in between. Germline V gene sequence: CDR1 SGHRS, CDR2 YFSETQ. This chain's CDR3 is CASSLVGGSETQYF. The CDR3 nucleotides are TGCGCCAGCAGCTTGGTCGGGGGTTCGGAGACCCAGTACTTC.

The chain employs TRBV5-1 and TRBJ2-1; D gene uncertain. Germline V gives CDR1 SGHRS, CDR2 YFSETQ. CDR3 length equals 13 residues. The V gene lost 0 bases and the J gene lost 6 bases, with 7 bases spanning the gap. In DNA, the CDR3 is TGCGCCAGCAGCTTGGACGGCCGCAATGAGCAGTTCTTC. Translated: CASSLDGRNEQFF. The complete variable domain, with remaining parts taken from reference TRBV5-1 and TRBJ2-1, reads KAGVTQTPRYLIKTRGQQVTLSCSPISGHRSVSWYQQTPGQGLQFLFEYFSETQRNKGNFPGRFSGRQFSNSRSEMNVSTLELGDSALYLCASSLDGRNEQFFGPGTRLTVL.

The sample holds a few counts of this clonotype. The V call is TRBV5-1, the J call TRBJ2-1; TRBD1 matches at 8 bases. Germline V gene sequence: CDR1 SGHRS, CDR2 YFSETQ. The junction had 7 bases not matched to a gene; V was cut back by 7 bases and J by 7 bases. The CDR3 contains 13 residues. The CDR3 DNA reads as TGCGCCAGCGGAGGACAGGGCAGGAATGAGCAGTTCTTC. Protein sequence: CASGGQGRNEQFF.

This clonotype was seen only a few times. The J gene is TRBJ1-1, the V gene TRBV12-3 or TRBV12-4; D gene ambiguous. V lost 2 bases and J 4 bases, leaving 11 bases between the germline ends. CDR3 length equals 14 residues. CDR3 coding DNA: TGTGCCAGCAGTTTATCTGGCGCAGGCACTGAAGCTTTCTTT. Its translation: CASSLSGAGTEAFF.